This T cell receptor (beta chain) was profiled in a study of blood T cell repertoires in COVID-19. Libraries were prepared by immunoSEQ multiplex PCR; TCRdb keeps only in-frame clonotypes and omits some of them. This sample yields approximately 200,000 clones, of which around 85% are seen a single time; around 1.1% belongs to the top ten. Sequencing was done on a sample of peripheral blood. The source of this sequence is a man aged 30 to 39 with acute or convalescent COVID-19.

CDR3 residues: CASSFLAGAGDTQYF. The CDR3 DNA is TGTGCCAGCAGCTTCCTAGCGGGGGCGGGGGATACGCAGTATTTT. This sequence joins TRBV9 and TRBJ2-3; the match to TRBD2 covers 10 bases. V was pared by 4 bases and J by 6 bases, with 8 bases of the junction left unmatched. Germline CDR1 SGDLS, CDR2 YYNGEE. This CDR3 comprises 15 residues.